A single sample is the source of the 5 T cell receptor beta chains below, sequenced in a study of blood T cell repertoires in COVID-19. The protocol was immunoSEQ multiplex PCR, while the TCRdb copy is restricted to in-frame clones and leaves out a portion. The sample has approximately 200,000 clones; approximately 87% are singletons. The sample comprised peripheral blood. The source is a person aged 65 to 79 with COVID-19, enrolled during active disease.

The gene calls are TRBV5-1 and TRBJ1-2; D not certain. The CDR3 length is 15 residues. Looked up from germline, CDR1 is SGHRS and CDR2 is YFSETQ. Trimming left V 0 bases short and J 0 bases short, with 9 bases between. DNA of the CDR3: TGCGCCAGCAGCTTGGGGCAGGCTGCTAACTATGGCTACACCTTC. Encoded protein: CASSLGQAANYGYTF.

This sequence joins TRBV6-4 and TRBJ1-1; no firm D call. This CDR3 spans 13 amino acids. CDR1 is MRHNA and CDR2 is SNTAGT in the germline V gene. V lost 6 bases and J lost 1, with 9 bases in between. The chain's CDR3 is CASSQEENTEAFF. The DNA for the CDR3 is TGTGCCAGCAGCCAGGAGGAGAACACTGAAGCTTTCTTT.

The rearrangement joins TRBV27 to TRBJ2-1; TRBD2 is a possible D gene (6 bases). The germline V gene has CDR1 MNHEY and CDR2 SMNVEV (reference sequence). Trimming removed 6 bases at V and 8 bases at J, with 29 bases between. The CDR3 consists of 18 residues. DNA for the CDR3: TGTGCCAGCAGCCTCTCCCCGCGGGGTAGCGGAAGCTGGGATGAGCAGTTCTTC. This encodes CASSLSPRGSGSWDEQFF.

This clone has only a few counts. The V gene is TRBV7-8, the J gene TRBJ1-2; D perhaps matches TRBD1 (6 bases). Trimming stripped 1 base from V and 4 bases from J, with 7 bases between. The CDR3 spans 13 residues. Germline CDR1 is SGHVS and CDR2 is FQNEAQ. This CDR3 is CASSLVQGYGYTF. The CDR3 coding sequence is TGTGCCAGCAGCTTAGTACAGGGCTATGGCTACACCTTC.

This clone was seen a handful of times. This chain joins TRBV5-5 and TRBJ1-2; D is ambiguous. The CDR3 has 15 amino acids. CDR1 SGHKS and CDR2 YYEKEE come from the germline V gene (reference sequence). V lost 0 bases, J lost 1 base, and 10 bases lay in between. CDR3 protein: CASSLAPGSNYGYTF. CDR3 bases: TGTGCCAGCAGCTTGGCCCCGGGAAGTAACTATGGCTACACCTTC.